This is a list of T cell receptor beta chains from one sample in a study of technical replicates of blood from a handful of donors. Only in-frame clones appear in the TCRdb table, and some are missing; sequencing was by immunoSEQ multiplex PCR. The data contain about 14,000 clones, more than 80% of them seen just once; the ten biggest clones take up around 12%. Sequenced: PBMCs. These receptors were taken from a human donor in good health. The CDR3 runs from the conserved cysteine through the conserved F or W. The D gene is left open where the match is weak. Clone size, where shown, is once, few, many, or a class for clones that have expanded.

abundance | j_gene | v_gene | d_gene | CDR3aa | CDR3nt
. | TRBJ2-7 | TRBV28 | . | CASAISGHSYEQYF | TGTGCCAGCGCTATTTCGGGTCACTCCTACGAGCAGTACTTC
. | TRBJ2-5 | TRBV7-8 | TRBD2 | CASSGGGRVLLETQYF | TGTGCCAGCAGCGGGGGCGGGAGGGTTTTGTTGGAGACCCAGTACTTC
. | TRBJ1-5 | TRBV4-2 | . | CASSQVRGNSNQPQHF | TGTGCCAGCAGCCAAGTCCGGGGGAACAGCAATCAGCCCCAGCATTTT
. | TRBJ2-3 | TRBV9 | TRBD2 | CASSVAWTSGTDTQYF | TGTGCCAGCAGCGTAGCATGGACTAGCGGGACAGATACGCAGTATTTT
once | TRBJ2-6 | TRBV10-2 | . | CASSEGRGWLSSGANVLTF | TGCGCCAGCAGTGAAGGGAGGGGGTGGCTAAGCTCTGGGGCCAACGTCCTGACTTTC
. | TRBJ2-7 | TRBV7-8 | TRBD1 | CASSPRDRQDEQYF | TGTGCCAGCAGCCCACGGGACAGGCAAGACGAGCAGTACTTC
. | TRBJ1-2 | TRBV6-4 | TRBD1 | CASSARQGGYGYTF | TGTGCCAGCAGTGCACGACAGGGGGGCTATGGCTACACCTTC
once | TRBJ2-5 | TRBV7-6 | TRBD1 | CASSPGTARGTQYF | TGTGCCAGCAGCCCGGGGACAGCCCGGGGGACCCAGTACTTC
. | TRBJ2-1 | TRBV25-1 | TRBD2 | CASSEYGGLARYEQFF | TGTGCCAGCAGTGAATATGGGGGACTAGCTAGGTATGAGCAGTTCTTC
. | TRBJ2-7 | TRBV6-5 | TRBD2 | CASMGTSGSEQYF | TGTGCCAGCATGGGAACTAGCGGGAGCGAGCAGTACTTC
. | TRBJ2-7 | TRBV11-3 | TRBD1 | CASSLGGGVNEQYF | TGTGCCAGCAGCTTAGGAGGGGGCGTAAACGAGCAGTACTTC
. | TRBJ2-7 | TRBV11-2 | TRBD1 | CASSLVAGQGYEQYF | TGTGCCAGCAGCTTAGTCGCCGGACAGGGCTACGAGCAGTACTTC
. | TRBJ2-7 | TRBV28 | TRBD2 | CASSKAGSEQYF | TGTGCCAGCAGTAAAGCGGGAAGCGAGCAGTACTTC
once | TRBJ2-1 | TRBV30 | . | CAGVSADEQFF | TGTGCCGGAGTTTCAGCGGATGAGCAGTTCTTC
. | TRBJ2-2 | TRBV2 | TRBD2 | CASSDLAGVLTGELFF | TGTGCCAGCAGTGATCTAGCGGGAGTGTTGACCGGGGAGCTGTTTTTT
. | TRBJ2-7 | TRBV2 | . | CASKDGRGLEQYF | TGTGCCAGCAAAGATGGCAGAGGGTTAGAGCAGTACTTC
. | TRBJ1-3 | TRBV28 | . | CASSHLDSSGNTIYF | TGTGCCAGCAGTCACCTCGACAGCTCTGGAAACACCATATATTTT
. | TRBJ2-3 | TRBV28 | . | CASSSPWGADTQYF | TGTGCCAGCAGTTCCCCCTGGGGGGCAGATACGCAGTATTTT
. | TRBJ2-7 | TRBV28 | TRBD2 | CASSSHATLAGLDYEQYF | TGTGCCAGCAGTTCCCACGCAACACTAGCGGGATTAGACTACGAGCAGTACTTC
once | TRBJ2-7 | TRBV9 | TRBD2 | CASSVGVAGGTSYEQYF | TGTGCCAGCAGCGTAGGAGTAGCGGGAGGGACGAGCTACGAGCAGTACTTC
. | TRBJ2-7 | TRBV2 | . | CASSRDTSYEQYF | TGTGCCAGCTCGAGGGACACCAGCTACGAGCAGTACTTC
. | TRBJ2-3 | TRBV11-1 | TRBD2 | CASTRTSGTDTQYF | TGTGCCAGCACCCGGACTAGCGGGACAGATACGCAGTATTTT
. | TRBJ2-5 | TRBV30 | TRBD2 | CAWSVGTSGDQTQYF | TGTGCCTGGAGTGTGGGAACTAGCGGGGATCAGACCCAGTACTTC
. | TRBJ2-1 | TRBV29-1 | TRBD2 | CSVRTSGSGEQFF | TGCAGCGTTCGGACTAGCGGGAGTGGTGAGCAGTTCTTC
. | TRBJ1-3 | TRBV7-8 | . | CASSSQDTYSGNTIYF | TGTGCCAGCAGTAGTCAGGACACTTACTCTGGAAACACCATATATTTT
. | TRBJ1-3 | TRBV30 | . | CAWSITRNTIYF | TGTGCCTGGAGCATTACAAGAAACACCATATATTTT
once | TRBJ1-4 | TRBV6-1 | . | CASRGLSTNEKLFF | TGTGCCAGCAGGGGACTATCAACTAATGAAAAACTGTTTTTT
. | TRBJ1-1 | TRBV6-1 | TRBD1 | CASSSGTGNTEAFF | TGTGCCAGCAGTTCCGGGACAGGGAACACTGAAGCTTTCTTT
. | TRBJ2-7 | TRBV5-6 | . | CASSAQGLAIYEQYF | TGTGCCAGCAGCGCTCAGGGTCTAGCGATATACGAGCAGTACTTC
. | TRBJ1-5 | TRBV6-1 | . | CASSELGQFSNQPQHF | TGTGCCAGCAGTGAACTCGGACAGTTTAGCAATCAGCCCCAGCATTTT
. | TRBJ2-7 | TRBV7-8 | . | CASSLAHYEQYF | TGTGCCAGCAGCTTAGCCCATTACGAGCAGTACTTC
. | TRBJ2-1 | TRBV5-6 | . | CASSHRRFIYNEQFF | TGTGCCAGCAGCCACAGACGGTTTATCTACAATGAGCAGTTCTTC
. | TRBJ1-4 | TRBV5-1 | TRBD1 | CASSLEGPGQGGQKLFF | TGCGCCAGCAGCTTGGAAGGCCCGGGACAGGGAGGGCAAAAACTGTTTTTT
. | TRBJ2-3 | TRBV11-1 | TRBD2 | CASAPAGGRTDTQYF | TGTGCCAGCGCCCCCGCGGGGGGACGCACAGATACGCAGTATTTT
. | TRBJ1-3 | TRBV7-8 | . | CASSPRRGGNTIYF | TGTGCCAGCAGTCCCCGGAGGGGTGGAAACACCATATATTTT
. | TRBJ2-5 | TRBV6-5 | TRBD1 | CASSYSTGVGVETQYF | TGTGCCAGCAGTTACTCGACAGGGGTCGGGGTAGAGACCCAGTACTTC
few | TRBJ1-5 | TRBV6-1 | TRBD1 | CASSEGTGGNQPQHF | TGTGCCAGCAGTGAAGGGACAGGGGGCAATCAGCCCCAGCATTTT
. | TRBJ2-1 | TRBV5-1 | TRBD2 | CASSPTTSGRLAYNEQFF | TGCGCCAGCAGCCCCACGACTAGCGGGAGGTTAGCCTACAATGAGCAGTTCTTC
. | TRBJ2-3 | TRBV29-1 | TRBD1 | CSVVGTGGFSDTQYF | TGCAGCGTTGTGGGGACAGGGGGCTTTTCAGATACGCAGTATTTT
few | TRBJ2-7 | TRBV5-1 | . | CASSTRGPGTDHEQYF | TGCGCCAGCAGCACACGGGGGCCCGGGACAGACCACGAGCAGTACTTC
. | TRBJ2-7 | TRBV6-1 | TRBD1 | CASSTRQGAYEQYF | TGTGCCAGCAGTACCCGACAGGGGGCCTACGAGCAGTACTTC
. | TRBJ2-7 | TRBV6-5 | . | CASSYGRSSYEQYF | TGTGCCAGCAGTTATGGGCGCAGCTCCTACGAGCAGTACTTC
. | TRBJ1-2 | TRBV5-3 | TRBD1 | CARSCGQGTVNYGYTF | TGTGCCAGAAGTTGTGGACAGGGGACGGTAAACTATGGCTACACCTTC
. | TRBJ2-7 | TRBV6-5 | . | CASSYSIGVEQYF | TGTGCCAGCAGTTACTCGATCGGGGTGGAGCAGTACTTC
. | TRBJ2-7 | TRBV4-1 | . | CASSQESTGVYEQYF | TGCGCCAGCAGCCAAGAGTCGACAGGAGTATACGAGCAGTACTTC
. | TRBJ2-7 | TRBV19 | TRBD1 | CASSIRDRVREQYF | TGTGCCAGTAGTATCCGGGACAGGGTGCGCGAGCAGTACTTC
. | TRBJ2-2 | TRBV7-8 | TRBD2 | CASSLVRVREGLSTGELFF | TGTGCCAGCAGCTTAGTCCGTGTGCGGGAGGGCCTGAGCACCGGGGAGCTGTTTTTT
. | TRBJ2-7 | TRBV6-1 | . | CASSFGAPYEQYF | TGTGCCAGCTCCTTTGGGGCCCCCTACGAGCAGTACTTC
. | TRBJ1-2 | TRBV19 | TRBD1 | CASSNGQGYGYTF | TGTGCCAGTAGTAACGGACAGGGCTATGGCTACACCTTC
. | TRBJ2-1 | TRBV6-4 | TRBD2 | CASSEYSGRANNEQFF | TGTGCCAGCAGTGAATATAGCGGGAGGGCCAATAATGAGCAGTTCTTC
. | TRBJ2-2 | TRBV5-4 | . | CASREQVTGELFF | TGTGCCAGCAGAGAACAGGTCACCGGGGAGCTGTTTTTT
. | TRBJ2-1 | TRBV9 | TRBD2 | CASSDRTSGSHNEQFF | TGTGCCAGCAGCGACCGGACTAGCGGGAGTCACAATGAGCAGTTCTTC
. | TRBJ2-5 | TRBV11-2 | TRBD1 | CASSPNRGRGETQYF | TGTGCCAGCAGCCCGAACAGGGGGCGCGGGGAGACCCAGTACTTC
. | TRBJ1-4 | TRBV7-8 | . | CASSPGQMNEKLFF | TGTGCCAGCAGCCCTGGACAGATGAATGAAAAACTGTTTTTT